A selection of T cell receptor beta chains follows, all from one sample in a study of OX40 agonist ivuxolimab in advanced cancers. Assay used: immunoSEQ multiplex PCR; TCRdb lists only in-frame clones, some missing. The sample contains some 86,000 clones, about 91% of which appear only once. The specimen comprised CD4+ or CD8+ T cells sorted from blood, sampled in a trial of the OX40 agonist ivuxolimab. These receptors originate from an adult with an advanced solid tumor such as melanoma, head and neck, liver or kidney cancer. The CDR3 runs from the conserved cysteine through the conserved F or W. A D gene is named only where the DNA matches it firmly. Size tells how often a clone was seen (once, few, many) or the class of an expanded clone, and some rows leave it out.

TGTGCCAGCAGCCAAGTGGGAGGGTCAGATACGCAGTATTTT	CASSQVGGSDTQYF	.	TRBV4-2	TRBD2	TRBJ2-3
TGCGCCAGCAGCTTGGGACTAGGGGCGGATACGCAGTATTTT	CASSLGLGADTQYF	.	TRBV5-1	.	TRBJ2-3
TGTGCCAGCTCACCACTGGCAGGCGTTACTGGAAACACCATATATTTT	CASSPLAGVTGNTIYF	.	TRBV18	.	TRBJ1-3
TGTGCCAGCAGTGAAATAGGACAGGGAGGTGAGACCCAGTACTTC	CASSEIGQGGETQYF	.	TRBV25-1	TRBD1	TRBJ2-5
TGTGCCATCAGGAGTTTGGAAGGAGGGAACAACAACAATGAGCAGTTCTTC	CAIRSLEGGNNNNEQFF	.	TRBV10-3	.	TRBJ2-1
TGTGCCAGCAGCTTGGATGCAGGCCAAGAGACCCAGTACTTC	CASSLDAGQETQYF	.	TRBV5-4	.	TRBJ2-5
TGTGCCAGTAGTGTCGACGGGGGCAGGGACAATGAGCAGTTCTTC	CASSVDGGRDNEQFF	.	TRBV19	.	TRBJ2-1
TGCAGCGTTGGCCAGGGTACCCAAGAGACCCAGTACTTC	CSVGQGTQETQYF	.	TRBV29-1	.	TRBJ2-5
TGTGCCAGCTCACCGCGGGGACAGGGATATAGCAATCAGCCCCAGCATTTT	CASSPRGQGYSNQPQHF	.	TRBV18	TRBD1	TRBJ1-5
TGTGCCAGTAGTATGGGGGGGCTCTACGAGCAGTACTTC	CASSMGGLYEQYF	.	TRBV19	.	TRBJ2-7
TGTGCCAGCAGCTGGGGAGATACGCAGTATTTT	CASSWGDTQYF	once	TRBV7-9	.	TRBJ2-3
TGCGCCAGCAGCTTGAAGGGATCGACAGGGTGGGCCTACGAGCAGTACTTC	CASSLKGSTGWAYEQYF	.	TRBV5-1	TRBD1	TRBJ2-7
TGTGCCAGCAGCTTATTCACCCAAGTGAGCTACGAGCAGTACTTC	CASSLFTQVSYEQYF	few	TRBV11-2	.	TRBJ2-7
TGTGCCAGCAGATTACAGGGAGGTGGAGGCTACACCTTC	CASRLQGGGGYTF	.	TRBV28	.	TRBJ1-2
TGTGCCATTCGGACAAGCTACGAGCAGTACTTC	CAIRTSYEQYF	.	TRBV10-3	.	TRBJ2-7
TGTGCCAGCAGTTACAGGGGACAGTCTGAAGCTTTCTTT	CASSYRGQSEAFF	.	TRBV6-5	TRBD1	TRBJ1-1
TGTGCCAGCAGTGAGGAACAGGGAAATCAGCCCCAGCATTTT	CASSEEQGNQPQHF	few	TRBV2	.	TRBJ1-5
TGTGCCAGCAGTCTTCGACAGACAGATACGCAGTATTTT	CASSLRQTDTQYF	.	TRBV5-4	.	TRBJ2-3
TGTGCCAGCAGTTTGGCCCTACCGAGCGGGGTCGGCGAGCAGTACTTC	CASSLALPSGVGEQYF	.	TRBV6-6	TRBD2	TRBJ2-7
TGTGCCACCCAGGGCGGAAACCAAGAGACCCAGTACTTC	CATQGGNQETQYF	.	TRBV2	.	TRBJ2-5
TGTGCCAGCATGGAGAGTGGCTTACCCTACGAGCAGTACTTC	CASMESGLPYEQYF	.	TRBV6-5	.	TRBJ2-7
TGCGCCAGCAGCTTCGCGTCTTTTGTGGGGGGCGAGCAGTACTTC	CASSFASFVGGEQYF	.	TRBV5-1	.	TRBJ2-7
TGTGCCAGCTCACCACGAGGGAGGCTGAACACCGGGGAGCTGTTTTTT	CASSPRGRLNTGELFF	.	TRBV18	.	TRBJ2-2
TGTGCCAGCAGCTTAGAGGTAGGACTAGCGGGGCTCAATGAGCAGTTCTTC	CASSLEVGLAGLNEQFF	.	TRBV7-9	TRBD2	TRBJ2-1
TGTGCCAGCAGCGCACAGGGACCCTCTAATGAAAAACTGTTTTTT	CASSAQGPSNEKLFF	.	TRBV4-2	.	TRBJ1-4
TGTGCCAGCAGCGTAGCTGGAAGCAGCTCCTACAATGAGCAGTTCTTC	CASSVAGSSSYNEQFF	once	TRBV9	.	TRBJ2-1
TGTGCTATTGGGACAGGGAGGGTTTCGAGGTTAAATGAGCAGTTCTTC	CAIGTGRVSRLNEQFF	.	TRBV7-7	TRBD1	TRBJ2-1
TGTGCCAGCTCACCACGACAGGATCAGCCCCAGCATTTT	CASSPRQDQPQHF	few	TRBV18	.	TRBJ1-5
TGTGCCAGCAGTTTCGTCGATGAGCAGTTCTTC	CASSFVDEQFF	.	TRBV7-8	.	TRBJ2-1
TGTGCCAGAAGCTTGGGACTTAAGGGGCAGCCCCAGCATTTT	CARSLGLKGQPQHF	.	TRBV7-5	.	TRBJ1-5
TGTGCCAGCAGCGTAAGCCCACAGGGAGGAGAGACCCAGTACTTC	CASSVSPQGGETQYF	once	TRBV9	.	TRBJ2-5
TGTGCCAGCAGTGAATTTAACGGCTACGAGCAGTACTTC	CASSEFNGYEQYF	.	TRBV25-1	.	TRBJ2-7
TGTGCCAGCATCCGGGACAGGGGAATTAATAGCAATCAGCCCCAGCATTTT	CASIRDRGINSNQPQHF	.	TRBV25-1	TRBD1	TRBJ1-5
TGCAGCGTTGAAGTCGGGTGGGAGGGGCCTTACAATGAGCAGTTCTTC	CSVEVGWEGPYNEQFF	.	TRBV29-1	TRBD2	TRBJ2-1
TGTGCCAGCAGTGGAGGGACTGGAAGCTCCTACGAGCAGTACTTC	CASSGGTGSSYEQYF	.	TRBV27	.	TRBJ2-7
TGTGCCAGCTCACCTCCCCGCGGAGAGAATAATGAAAAACTGTTTTTT	CASSPPRGENNEKLFF	.	TRBV18	.	TRBJ1-4
TGCAGCGTTTTCTTCTCAGATACGCAGTATTTT	CSVFFSDTQYF	.	TRBV29-1	.	TRBJ2-3
TGTGCCAGCAGCTTAACTTCAGGTAGCAATCAGCCCCAGCATTTT	CASSLTSGSNQPQHF	.	TRBV7-2	.	TRBJ1-5
TGTGCCAGCAGCTCATACCGACGGGGATCACAAGAGACCCAGTACTTC	CASSSYRRGSQETQYF	.	TRBV13	.	TRBJ2-5
TGTGCCAGCAGACTTAGGAGGCTCTCTGGAAACACCATATATTTT	CASRLRRLSGNTIYF	.	TRBV28	.	TRBJ1-3
TGTGCCAGCAGCTTGGGAGCGGGTAAGGGGGAGCAGTACTTC	CASSLGAGKGEQYF	.	TRBV5-4	.	TRBJ2-7
TGTGCCAGCAGCTTAGTGGGCGGGAGCTCTGGAAACACCATATATTTT	CASSLVGGSSGNTIYF	.	TRBV11-2	.	TRBJ1-3
TGTGCCAGCAGCGCAAACCAGGGGAGAAACTATGGCTACACCTTC	CASSANQGRNYGYTF	once	TRBV9	.	TRBJ1-2
TGTGCCAGCTCACTCGGGCTAGCGGGGACGAACACCGGGGAGCTGTTTTTT	CASSLGLAGTNTGELFF	.	TRBV18	TRBD2	TRBJ2-2
TGTGCCAGCAGCTTCGACAATCAGGTGAAACTGTTTTTT	CASSFDNQVKLFF	.	TRBV7-9	.	TRBJ1-4
TGCGCCAGCAGCATAGGGACACAAGAGACCCAGTACTTC	CASSIGTQETQYF	.	TRBV5-1	.	TRBJ2-5
TGTGCCAGCAGTGTGGGACAGCAGAAAAACATTCAGTACTTC	CASSVGQQKNIQYF	.	TRBV9	TRBD1	TRBJ2-4
TGTGCCAGCAGTTTGGGCGTGGGAGAGACCCAGTACTTC	CASSLGVGETQYF	.	TRBV27	.	TRBJ2-5
TGTGCCAGCAATACATCCTCTCGGAGGGTCAGGGCCCTTGGGGAGCAGTACTTC	CASNTSSRRVRALGEQYF	.	TRBV28	.	TRBJ2-7
TGCGCCAGCAGCTTGGTGGCAGGGTCTGGAAACACCATATATTTT	CASSLVAGSGNTIYF	once	TRBV5-1	.	TRBJ1-3
TGTGCCAGCAGCGGAGGGGAAACCAACACAGATACGCAGTATTTT	CASSGGETNTDTQYF	once	TRBV28	.	TRBJ2-3
TGTGCCAGTAGACGGACAGGGGGTGGCTACACCTTC	CASRRTGGGYTF	.	TRBV19	TRBD1	TRBJ1-2
TGTGCCAGTAGTATGGAGGTGCAAGGTACGCAGTATTTT	CASSMEVQGTQYF	.	TRBV19	.	TRBJ2-3
TGCAGTGGAGGACGGTCCGAGCAGTACTTC	CSGGRSEQYF	.	TRBV20-1	.	TRBJ2-7
TGTGCCAGCAGTTTAATCTCGGACCGGCGATGGCCCCAGCATTTT	CASSLISDRRWPQHF	.	TRBV27	.	TRBJ1-5
TGTGCCAGCAGCCCGGATCGGAGAGAGACCCAGTACTTC	CASSPDRRETQYF	.	TRBV5-4	.	TRBJ2-5
TGTGCCAGCAGCAAAGCCCCCTTTGAGGGAAACACTGAAGCTTTCTTT	CASSKAPFEGNTEAFF	.	TRBV21-1	.	TRBJ1-1
TGTGCCAGCAGCAAAGACTCGAGCTCCTACGAGCAGTACTTC	CASSKDSSSYEQYF	.	TRBV7-9	.	TRBJ2-7
TGTGCCAGCAGACCAACAGCGACCTACGAGCAGTACTTC	CASRPTATYEQYF	once	TRBV28	.	TRBJ2-7
TGTGCCAGCAGTTACTCAACGATCTCCTACAATGAGCAGTTCTTC	CASSYSTISYNEQFF	.	TRBV6-5	.	TRBJ2-1